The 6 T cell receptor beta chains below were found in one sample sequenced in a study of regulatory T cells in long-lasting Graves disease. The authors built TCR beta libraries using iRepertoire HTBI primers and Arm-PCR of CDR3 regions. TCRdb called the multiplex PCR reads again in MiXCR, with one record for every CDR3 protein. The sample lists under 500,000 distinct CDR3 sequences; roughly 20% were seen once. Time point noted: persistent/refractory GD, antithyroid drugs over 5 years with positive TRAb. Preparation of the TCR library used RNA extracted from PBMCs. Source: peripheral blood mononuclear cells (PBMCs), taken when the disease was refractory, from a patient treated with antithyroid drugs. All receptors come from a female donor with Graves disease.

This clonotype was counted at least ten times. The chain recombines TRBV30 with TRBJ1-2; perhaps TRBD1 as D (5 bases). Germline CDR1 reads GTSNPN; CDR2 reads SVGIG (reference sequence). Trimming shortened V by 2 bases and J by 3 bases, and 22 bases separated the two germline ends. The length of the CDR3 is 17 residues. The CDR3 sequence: CAWSRDLTVPLDYGYTF. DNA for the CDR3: TGTGCCTGGAGTAGGGACCTGACCGTGCCCCTGGACTATGGCTACACCTTC.

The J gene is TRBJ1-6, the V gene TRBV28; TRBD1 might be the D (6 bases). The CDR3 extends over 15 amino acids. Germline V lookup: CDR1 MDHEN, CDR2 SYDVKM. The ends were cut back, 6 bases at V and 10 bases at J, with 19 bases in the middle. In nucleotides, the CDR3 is TGTGCCAGCAGCCCAGGGGTGGGGGGACGGTCACCCCTCCACTTT. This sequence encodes CASSPGVGGRSPLHF.

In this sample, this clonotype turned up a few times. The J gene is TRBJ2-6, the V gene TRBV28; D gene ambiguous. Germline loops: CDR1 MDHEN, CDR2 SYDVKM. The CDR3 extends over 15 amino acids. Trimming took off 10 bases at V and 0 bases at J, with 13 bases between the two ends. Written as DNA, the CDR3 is TGTGCCACCGGAATACGGAACTCTGGGGCCAACGTCCTGACTTTC. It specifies CATGIRNSGANVLTF.

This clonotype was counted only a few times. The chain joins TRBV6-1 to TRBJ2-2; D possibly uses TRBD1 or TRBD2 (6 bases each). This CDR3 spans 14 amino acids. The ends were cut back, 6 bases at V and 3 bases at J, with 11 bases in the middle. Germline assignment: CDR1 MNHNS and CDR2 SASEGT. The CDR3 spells CASRWGAYTGELFF. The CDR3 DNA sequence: TGTGCCAGCAGATGGGGGGCCTACACCGGGGAGCTGTTTTTT.

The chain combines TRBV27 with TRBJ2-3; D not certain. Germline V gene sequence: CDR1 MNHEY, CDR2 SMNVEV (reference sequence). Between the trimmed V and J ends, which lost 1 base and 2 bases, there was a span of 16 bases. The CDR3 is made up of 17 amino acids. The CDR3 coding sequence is TGTGCCAGCAGTTTATTCTGGCCACTAATTTCCACAGATACGCAGTATTTT. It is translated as CASSLFWPLISTDTQYF.

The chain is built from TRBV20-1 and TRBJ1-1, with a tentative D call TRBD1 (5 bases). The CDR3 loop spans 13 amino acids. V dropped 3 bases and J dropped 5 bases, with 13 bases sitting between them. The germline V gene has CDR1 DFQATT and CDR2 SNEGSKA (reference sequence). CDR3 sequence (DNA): TGCAGTGCTAGTGAGGGGCCGCTGACTGAAGCTTTCTTT. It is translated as CSASEGPLTEAFF.